These 7 T cell receptor beta chains were sequenced from one sample in a study of CXCR3-negative and CXCR3-positive naive CD8 T cells. Via 5' RACE with UMI labels, TRB cDNA libraries were prepared. TCRdb re-called the 5' RACE reads; every CDR3 protein appears as one record, without DNA. The sample totals roughly 110,000 distinct CDR3 sequences; its top ten clones hold 0.3% to 0.45%. Overall study findings and caveats: Compared with CXCR3-negative naive cells, CXCR3-positive naive cells showed more hydrophobic TRB CDR3s.

For these TCRs, the target antigens are not known. The source material was naive CXCR3+ CD8+ T cells from blood. Subset in this sample: CD45RO-CCR7+CD27+CD95- naive CD8+ T cells expressing CXCR3 (TNR3+). The receptors shown here come from a human donor in good health. Some clones in this sample may be carry-over from other donors' samples.

This sequence joins TRBV5-1 and TRBJ1-1; lacking DNA, the TRBD1 call made by TCRdb goes unchecked. The germline gives CDR1 SGHRS, CDR2 YFSETQ. The CDR3 has 14 amino acids. CDR3: CASSLGQPNTEAFF.

The chain uses TRBV6-5 and TRBJ2-1; TCRdb selects TRBD2, and the lack of DNA leaves this call unchecked. Germline assignment: CDR1 MNHEY and CDR2 SVGAGI. The CDR3 contains 13 residues. This CDR3 reads CASSGLLGNEQFF.

The chain is built from TRBV7-9 and TRBJ2-1; TCRdb's D gene call, TRBD1, goes unchecked for lack of DNA. Per the germline V gene, CDR1 is SEHNR and CDR2 is FQNEAQ (reference sequence). CDR3 length: 17 residues. This CDR3 reads CASSPTRDRVSYNEQFF. The full variable domain, with the rest looked up from reference TRBV7-9 and TRBJ2-1, is DTGVSQNPRHKITKRGQNVTFRCDPISEHNRLYWYRQTLGQGPEFLTYFQNEAQLEKSRLLSDRFSAERPKGSFSTLEIQRTEQGDSAMYLCASSPTRDRVSYNEQFFGPGTRLTVL.

The rearrangement uses TRBV4-1 and TRBJ2-7; the TRBD2 assignment by TCRdb is unverifiable without DNA. Germline V gives CDR1 MGHRA, CDR2 YSYEKL. CDR3 length: 14 amino acids. The CDR3 protein is CASSPGLGDYEQYF.

The chain couples TRBV7-3 to TRBJ1-1; the D gene TCRdb calls, TRBD1, cannot be checked with no DNA. This CDR3 has 13 residues. The V gene's germline CDR1 is SGHTA and CDR2 FQGTGA. This chain's CDR3 is CASRQGGSTEAFF. The variable domain in full, with the rest retrieved from reference TRBV7-3 and TRBJ1-1, is GAGVSQTPSNKVTEKGKYVELRCDPISGHTALYWYRQSLGQGPEFLIYFQGTGAADDSGLPNDRFFAVRPEGSVSTLKIQRTERGDSAVYLCASRQGGSTEAFFGQGTRLTVV.

The gene calls are TRBV29-1 and TRBJ1-2; TCRdb calls TRBD1, which cannot be checked without DNA. Germline lookup yields CDR1 SQVTM and CDR2 ANQGSEA. The CDR3 consists of 11 residues. The CDR3 loop is CSEQGPKGYTF.

This chain joins TRBV21-1 and TRBJ2-7; the TCRdb D gene call, TRBD1, has no DNA to confirm it. TRBV21-1 is annotated as a pseudogene. The CDR3 is made up of 13 amino acids. CDR3: CANFESGLGEQYF.